This is a list of T cell receptor beta chains from one sample in a study of beta chain features in type 1 diabetes. Profiled with immunoSEQ multiplex PCR; TCRdb holds only in-frame clones, not every one. This sample has under 130,000 clones, with roughly 28% found just once. The sequenced material came from central memory CD4+ T cells from blood. These receptors were collected from a woman aged 18-30 years with type 1 diabetes. The CDR3 runs from the conserved cysteine through the conserved F or W. The D gene is left open where the match is weak. Only some rows state a clone size, as once, few, many or a class for expanded clones.

j_call clone_size v_call d_call cdr3_nt cdr3_aa
TRBJ2-5 few TRBV10-3 - TGTGCCATCACCACGGGTCACCAAGAGACCCAGTACTTC CAITTGHQETQYF
TRBJ1-1 few TRBV18 - TGTGCCAGCTCACCGGACGTCAGCCGGGGGGAAGCTTTCTTT CASSPDVSRGEAFF
TRBJ1-4 few TRBV7-2 - TGTGCCAGCAGCCTCGGCGGGGGACTACTGTTTTTT CASSLGGGLLFF
TRBJ2-6 - TRBV18 - TGTGCCAGCTCACCGACAGAATCTGGGGCCAACGTCCTGACTTTC CASSPTESGANVLTF
TRBJ2-1 few TRBV4-3 TRBD2 TGCGCCAGCAGCCCGGTGGCGGGAGGTGGGGACAATGAGCAGTTCTTC CASSPVAGGGDNEQFF
TRBJ2-2 - TRBV19 TRBD2 TGTGCCAGTAGTATTCCTTTAACTAGCGCTGACACCGGGGAGCTGTTTTTT CASSIPLTSADTGELFF
TRBJ2-5 - TRBV27 - TGTGCCAGCGCCCAGAGGCAAGAGACCCAGTACTTC CASAQRQETQYF
TRBJ2-3 few TRBV18 - TGTGCCAGCTCACCACGGTCGTCAGTGGCAGCAGATACGCAGTATTTT CASSPRSSVAADTQYF
TRBJ1-2 few TRBV5-1 TRBD1 TGCGCCAGCAGCCAAGGACAGGGAGAAGGCTACACCTTC CASSQGQGEGYTF
TRBJ1-2 - TRBV29-1 - TGCAGCGTTGAACTGGGGGGCTATGGCTACACCTTC CSVELGGYGYTF
TRBJ2-3 - TRBV30 - TGTGCCTTTGGAATGTGGGGAGCGGGAGATACGCAGTATTTT CAFGMWGAGDTQYF
TRBJ2-1 many TRBV11-1 - TGTGCCAGCAGCTCGTCTCGCGGAGACTCCTACAATGAGCAGTTCTTC CASSSSRGDSYNEQFF
TRBJ2-5 - TRBV28 - TGTGCCAGCAGCTCCGTGAGGGAGACCCAGTACTTC CASSSVRETQYF
TRBJ2-7 - TRBV6-6 TRBD2 TGTGCCAGCAGTGATCCTAGCGGGGAATCCTACGAGCAGTACTTC CASSDPSGESYEQYF
TRBJ1-4 few TRBV7-2 - TGTGCCAGCAGCTTAACGGCAGGGGTTATCGCTAATGAAAAACTGTTTTTT CASSLTAGVIANEKLFF
TRBJ2-5 few TRBV7-2 TRBD2 TGTGCCAGCAGCTTAAGTACTAGCGGTGGACAAGAGACCCAGTACTTC CASSLSTSGGQETQYF
TRBJ2-3 - TRBV30 - TGTGCCTGGAGTAAACTAGAAAGCACAGATACGCAGTATTTT CAWSKLESTDTQYF
TRBJ1-1 few TRBV5-4 - TGTGCCAGCAGCTTGGGATTTAGGGGGGGCGGCGAAGATGGCACTGAAGCTTTCTTT CASSLGFRGGGEDGTEAFF
TRBJ1-4 - TRBV28 TRBD1 TGTGCCAGCAGTTTCTCACAGGGGGCGACTAATGAAAAACTGTTTTTT CASSFSQGATNEKLFF
TRBJ1-4 - TRBV5-4 TRBD1 TGTGCCAGCAGCTTGCAGGGGGCGGTTGAAAAACTGTTTTTT CASSLQGAVEKLFF
TRBJ2-7 - TRBV2 - TGTGCCAGCAGTGAAACATCCTACGAGCAGTACTTC CASSETSYEQYF
TRBJ2-5 - TRBV9 - TGTGCCCCCAGCGTAGGTCCGGAGCTAGGAGAGACCCAGTACTTC CAPSVGPELGETQYF
TRBJ2-5 - TRBV7-2 TRBD2 TGTGCCAGCAGCTTAGTGGTGGGGGGGTGGGAGACCCAGTACTTC CASSLVVGGWETQYF
TRBJ1-5 once TRBV28 - TGTGCCAGCAGTTTAATGGCAGACTATAGCAATCAGCCCCAGCATTTT CASSLMADYSNQPQHF
TRBJ1-5 - TRBV7-2 - TGTGCCAGCAGCTCTAACAGGGACCAGCCCCAGCATTTT CASSSNRDQPQHF
TRBJ2-3 - TRBV5-4 TRBD2 TGTGCCAGCAGCTTTAGCGGGAGGGCCGATACAGATACGCAGTATTTT CASSFSGRADTDTQYF
TRBJ2-2 - TRBV7-6 - TGTGCCAGCAGCTTAGCGCAGGTCTCGGGGGAGCTGTTTTTT CASSLAQVSGELFF
TRBJ1-2 - TRBV18 - TGTGCCAGCTCACCCATGGGAGGTGATGGCTACACCTTC CASSPMGGDGYTF
TRBJ1-5 - TRBV7-2 - TGTGCCAGCAGCTTATACGGGGATCAGCCCCAGCATTTT CASSLYGDQPQHF